This TCR beta chain was sequenced in a study of blood T cell repertoires in COVID-19. The wider study: Acute and convalescent COVID-19 samples came from the United States, Italy and Spain. PBMCs, B-cell-depleted T cells, or T cells were the source of the cDNA or gDNA that made up the material.

Germline-derived CDR1 and CDR2 are SNHLY and FYNNEI. Trimming removed 9 bases at V and 2 bases at J, with 11 bases between. The CDR3 spans 13 residues. In the original processing: Using reference gene primer amplification, nucleated cell counts were estimated. The assay was immunoSEQ multiplex PCR, and TCRdb's table has in-frame clones only and misses some. For V, J and clone size, that table is used; D and trimming come from the DNA. Altogether nearly 250,000 clones are present, about 89% being singletons, with the ten largest covering approximately 1.5%. Sequencing was performed on peripheral blood. The chain has TRBV2 and TRBJ1-5; perhaps TRBD1 as D (6 bases). The source of this sequence is a woman aged 60-75 years who had recovered from COVID-19. CDR3 region: CASLRQGNQPQHF. In nucleotides, the CDR3 is TGTGCCAGTCTGCGACAGGGCAATCAGCCCCAGCATTTT. Complete variable domain (other parts from reference TRBV2 and TRBJ1-5): EPEVTQTPSHQVTQMGQEVILRCVPISNHLYFYWYRQILGQKVEFLVSFYNNEISEKSEIFDDQFSVERPDGSNFTLKIRSTKLEDSAMYFCASLRQGNQPQHFGDGTRLSIL.